This T cell receptor beta chain appears in the sequencing data of a study of T-cell reconstitution after alpha-beta-depleted transplantation in children. General study findings and limits: Reportedly, alpha-beta T cells present about two months post-transplant originated from several hundred expanded clones of graft origin. Counts and diversity of T cells one year after transplant came mostly from newly produced T cells. Some patients showed high day-60 TCRbeta diversity, which derived from surviving recipient T cells and thymic progenitors.

This clonotype appeared many times. What it recognizes is unknown. Unique molecular identifiers featured in how the TCRbeta library was prepared. TCRdb reanalysed the PCR reads using MiXCR and keeps one entry per CDR3 protein. This table holds more than 400,000 distinct CDR3 sequences, around 46% found once. V was trimmed by 10 bases and J by 6 bases, leaving 18 bases between them. CDR1 is MNHEY and CDR2 is SVGEGT in the germline V gene. The CDR3 length is 14 residues. The starting material was PBMCs, obtained before TCRalphabeta/CD19-depleted stem cell transplant. This sequence was found in a girl aged 2 to 10 with aplastic anemia, due to receive a stem cell transplant. The V gene is TRBV6-2 or TRBV6-3, the J gene TRBJ2-2; D perhaps matches TRBD2 (7 bases). The CDR3 coding sequence is TGTGCCACTGGGGGGGCAGTAGTCGCCGGGGAGCTGTTTTTT. Translated: CATGGAVVAGELFF.